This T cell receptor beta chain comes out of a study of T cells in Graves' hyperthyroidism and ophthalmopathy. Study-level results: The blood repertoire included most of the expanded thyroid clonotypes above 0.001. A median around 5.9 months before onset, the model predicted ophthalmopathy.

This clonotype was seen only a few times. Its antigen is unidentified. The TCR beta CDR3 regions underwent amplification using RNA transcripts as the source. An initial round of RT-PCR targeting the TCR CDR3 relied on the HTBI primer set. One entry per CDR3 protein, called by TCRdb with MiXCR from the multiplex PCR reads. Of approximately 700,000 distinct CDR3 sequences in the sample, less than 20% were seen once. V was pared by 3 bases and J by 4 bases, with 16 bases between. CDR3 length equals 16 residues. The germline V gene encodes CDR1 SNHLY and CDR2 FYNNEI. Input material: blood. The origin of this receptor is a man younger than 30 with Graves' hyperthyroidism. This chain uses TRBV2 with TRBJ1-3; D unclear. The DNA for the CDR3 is TGTGCCAGCAGTGATTGGAATATGGTTATGGGAAACACCATATATTTT. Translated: CASSDWNMVMGNTIYF. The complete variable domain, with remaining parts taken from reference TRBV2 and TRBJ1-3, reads EPEVTQTPSHQVTQMGQEVILRCVPISNHLYFYWYRQILGQKVEFLVSFYNNEISEKSEIFDDQFSVERPDGSNFTLKIRSTKLEDSAMYFCASSDWNMVMGNTIYFGEGSWLTVV.